These 10 T cell receptor beta chains originate from one sample sequenced in a study of cytomegalovirus exposure and HLA in healthy donors. This PCR relied on a set of 60 Vbeta primers and 13 Jbeta primers. Only in-frame clones appear in the TCRdb table, and some are missing; sequencing was by immunoSEQ multiplex PCR. The repertoire holds approximately 140,000 clones, over 60% seen once, with 1% to 1.5% in the top ten. Sequenced sample: PBMCs. The receptor source for this set is a male donor in good health and CMV-seropositive.

The chain uses TRBV4-1 and TRBJ2-5, with 10 nucleotides matching TRBD1. With the DNA end fitting TRBJ2-7 better, the J assignment may be wrong. The germline V gene has CDR1 MGHRA and CDR2 YSYEKL. This CDR3 has 15 amino acids. CDR3 protein: CASSQTDRGFDEQYF. CDR3 bases: TGCGCCAGCAGCCAGACGGACAGGGGGTTCGACGAGCAGTACTTC.

The rearrangement links TRBV5-1 to TRBJ2-5, with 15 bases aligning to TRBD2. Per germline, CDR1 SGHRS and CDR2 YFSETQ. The V and J ends lost 4 bases and 3 bases, in that order; junction bases with no gene match: 7. The CDR3 is 17 residues long. The CDR3 DNA sequence: TGCGCCAGCAGCCTCGGGACTAGCGGGAGGAATGAAGAGACCCAGTACTTC. This gives the protein CASSLGTSGRNEETQYF.

This clone appeared once. J is TRBJ1-2 and V is TRBV2; 9 nucleotides match TRBD1. Unmatched junction bases numbered 2, after V lost 1 base and J lost 8 bases. CDR3 size: 13 residues. CDR1 is SNHLY and CDR2 is FYNNEI in the germline V gene. CDR3 region: CASSEVTGGGYTF. DNA of the CDR3: TGTGCCAGCAGTGAAGTAACAGGGGGCGGCTACACCTTC.

V usage is TRBV2 and J usage is TRBJ2-7; no reliable D call. This CDR3 is 11 amino acids long. Germline V gene sequence: CDR1 SNHLY, CDR2 FYNNEI. Trimming removed 11 bases at V and 6 bases at J, with 14 bases between. CDR3 region: CAGSSEVEQYF. As DNA, the CDR3 is TGTGCCGGATCTTCTGAGGTCGAGCAGTACTTC.

The chain recombines TRBV7-3 with TRBJ2-3; TRBD2 agrees at 14 bases. The germline V gene has CDR1 SGHTA and CDR2 FQGTGA. The CDR3 covers 16 residues. V shed 6 bases and J 4 bases; nucleotides not matched to a gene: 6. The CDR3 DNA sequence: TGTGCCAGCAGAATTGGACTAGCGGGGGGTGCAGATACGCAGTATTTT. Translation gives CASRIGLAGGADTQYF.

The chain couples TRBV9 to TRBJ1-4, with D hard to call. Germline V gene sequence: CDR1 SGDLS, CDR2 YYNGEE. This CDR3 has 14 amino acids. V was cut by 3 bases and J by 4 bases, with 10 bases left in between. CDR3 in DNA: TGTGCCAGCAGCGGATCCGGGATTAATGAAAAACTGTTTTTT. Its translation: CASSGSGINEKLFF. Filled out from reference TRBV9 and TRBJ1-4, the complete variable domain reads DSGVTQTPKHLITATGQRVTLRCSPRSGDLSVYWYQQSLDQGLQFLIQYYNGEERAKGNILERFSAQQFPDLHSELNLSSLELGDSALYFCASSGSGINEKLFFGSGTQLSVL.

This chain uses TRBV6-5 with TRBJ2-7; the match to TRBD1 covers 7 bases. V lost 2 bases, J lost 6 bases, and 10 bases stayed unmatched. The CDR3 is made up of 15 amino acids. Germline lookup yields CDR1 MNHEY and CDR2 SVGAGI. CDR3 nucleotides: TGTGCCAGCAGTTACCACTACAGGGGACCCCTCGAGCAGTACTTC. Residues: CASSYHYRGPLEQYF.

This chain uses TRBV5-1 with TRBJ2-2; possibly TRBD1 for D (6 bases). Between the trimmed V and J ends, which lost 4 bases and 3 bases, there was a span of 13 bases. CDR1 is SGHRS, CDR2 YFSETQ, per germline. The CDR3 sequence is 15 residues long. CDR3 amino acids: CASSSFQGHTGELFF. The CDR3 coding sequence is TGCGCCAGCAGCAGCTTTCAGGGGCACACCGGGGAGCTGTTTTTT.

This clone came up once. V and J are TRBV2 and TRBJ2-1, with 12 bases that match TRBD2. Germline CDR1 reads SNHLY; CDR2 reads FYNNEI. The CDR3 has 15 amino acids. V lost 7 bases and J lost 1; bases outside the gene matches: 2. The CDR3 protein is CASTLAGGSYNEQFF. The CDR3 DNA follows: TGTGCCAGCACCCTAGCGGGAGGGTCCTACAATGAGCAGTTCTTC.

This sequence joins TRBV10-3 and TRBJ2-3, with 15 bases identical to TRBD2. CDR3 length: 18 amino acids. The germline V gene encodes CDR1 ENHRY and CDR2 SYGVKD. After removal of 5 bases from V and 3 bases from J, the junction contained 9 bases not matched to a gene. The chain's CDR3 is CAISHLWTSGRGTDTQYF. CDR3 nucleotide sequence: TGTGCCATCAGTCACCTCTGGACTAGCGGGAGGGGAACAGATACGCAGTATTTT.